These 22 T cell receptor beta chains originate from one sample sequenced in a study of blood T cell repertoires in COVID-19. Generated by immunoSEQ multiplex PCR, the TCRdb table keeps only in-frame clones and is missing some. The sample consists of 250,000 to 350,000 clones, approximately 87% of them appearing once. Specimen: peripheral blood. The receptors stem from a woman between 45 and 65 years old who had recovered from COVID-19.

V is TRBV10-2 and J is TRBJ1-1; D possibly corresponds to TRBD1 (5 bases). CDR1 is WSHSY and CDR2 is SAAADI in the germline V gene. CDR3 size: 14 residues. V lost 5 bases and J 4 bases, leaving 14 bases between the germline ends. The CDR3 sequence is CASSPKGRGTEAFF. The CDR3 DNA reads TGCGCCAGCAGTCCGAAGGGTAGGGGCACTGAAGCTTTCTTT.

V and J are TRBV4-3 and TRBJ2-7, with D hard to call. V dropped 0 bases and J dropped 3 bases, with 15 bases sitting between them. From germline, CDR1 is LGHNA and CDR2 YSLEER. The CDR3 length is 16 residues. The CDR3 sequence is CASSQDHRSVDYEQYF. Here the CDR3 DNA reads TGCGCCAGCAGCCAAGATCACCGGTCGGTCGACTACGAGCAGTACTTC.

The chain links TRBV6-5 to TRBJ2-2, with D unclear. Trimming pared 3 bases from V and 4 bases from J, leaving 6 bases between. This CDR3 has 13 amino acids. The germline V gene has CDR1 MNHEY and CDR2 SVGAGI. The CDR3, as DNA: TGTGCCAGCAGTTATGGAGTCACCGGGGAGCTGTTTTTT. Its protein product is CASSYGVTGELFF.

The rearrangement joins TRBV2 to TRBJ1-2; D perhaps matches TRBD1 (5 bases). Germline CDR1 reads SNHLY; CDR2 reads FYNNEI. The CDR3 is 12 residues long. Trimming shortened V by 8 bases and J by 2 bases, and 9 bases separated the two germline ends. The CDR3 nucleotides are TGTGCCAGCCACAGGATAAACTATGGCTACACCTTC. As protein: CASHRINYGYTF.

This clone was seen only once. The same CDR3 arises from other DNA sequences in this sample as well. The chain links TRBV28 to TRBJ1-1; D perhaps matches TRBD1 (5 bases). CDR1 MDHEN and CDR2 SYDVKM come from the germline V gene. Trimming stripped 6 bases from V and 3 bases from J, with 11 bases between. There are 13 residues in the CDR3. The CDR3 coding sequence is TGTGCCAGCAGGACGGGAGGGGACACTGAAGCTTTCTTT. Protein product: CASRTGGDTEAFF.

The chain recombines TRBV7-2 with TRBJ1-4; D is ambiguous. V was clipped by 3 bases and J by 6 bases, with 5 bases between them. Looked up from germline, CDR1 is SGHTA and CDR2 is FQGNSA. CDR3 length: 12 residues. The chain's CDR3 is CASSFSDEKLFF. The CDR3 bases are TGTGCCAGCAGCTTCTCGGATGAAAAACTGTTTTTT.

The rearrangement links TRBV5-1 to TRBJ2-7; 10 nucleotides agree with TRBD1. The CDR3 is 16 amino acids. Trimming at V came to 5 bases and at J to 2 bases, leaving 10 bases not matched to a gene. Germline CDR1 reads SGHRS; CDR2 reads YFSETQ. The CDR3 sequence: CASSPTGGLSPYEQYF. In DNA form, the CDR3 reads TGCGCCAGCAGTCCGACAGGGGGCTTATCTCCCTACGAGCAGTACTTC.

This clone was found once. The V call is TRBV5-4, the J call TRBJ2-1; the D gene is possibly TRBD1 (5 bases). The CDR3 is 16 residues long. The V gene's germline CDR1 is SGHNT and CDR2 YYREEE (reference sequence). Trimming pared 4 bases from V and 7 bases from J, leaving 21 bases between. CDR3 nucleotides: TGTGCCAGCAGCCCCCAGGGCGGCCTAAAGTTGAATGAGCAGTTCTTC. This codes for CASSPQGGLKLNEQFF.

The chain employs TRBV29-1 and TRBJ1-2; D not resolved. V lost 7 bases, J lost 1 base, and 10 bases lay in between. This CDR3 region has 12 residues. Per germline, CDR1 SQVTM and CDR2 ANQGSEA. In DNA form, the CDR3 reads TGCAGCGGAACCGAGGGTAACTATGGCTACACCTTC. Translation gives CSGTEGNYGYTF. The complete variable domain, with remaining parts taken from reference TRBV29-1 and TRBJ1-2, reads SAVISQKPSRDICQRGTSLTIQCQVDSQVTMMFWYRQQPGQSLTLIATANQGSEATYESGFVIDKFPISRPNLTFSTLTVSNMSPEDSSIYLCSGTEGNYGYTFGSGTRLTVV.

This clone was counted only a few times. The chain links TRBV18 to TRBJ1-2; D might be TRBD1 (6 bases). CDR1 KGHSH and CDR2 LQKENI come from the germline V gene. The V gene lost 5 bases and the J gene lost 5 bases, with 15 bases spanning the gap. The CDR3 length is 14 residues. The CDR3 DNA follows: TGTGCCAGCTCAATCGAGGACAGAGCTTATGGCTACACCTTC. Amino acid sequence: CASSIEDRAYGYTF.

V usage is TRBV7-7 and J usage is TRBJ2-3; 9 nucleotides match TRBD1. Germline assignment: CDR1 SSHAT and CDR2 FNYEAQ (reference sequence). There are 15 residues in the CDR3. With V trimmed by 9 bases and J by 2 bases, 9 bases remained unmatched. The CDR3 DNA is TGTGCCAGTAGTCTGACAGGGGGATACACAGATACGCAGTATTTT. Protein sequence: CASSLTGGYTDTQYF.

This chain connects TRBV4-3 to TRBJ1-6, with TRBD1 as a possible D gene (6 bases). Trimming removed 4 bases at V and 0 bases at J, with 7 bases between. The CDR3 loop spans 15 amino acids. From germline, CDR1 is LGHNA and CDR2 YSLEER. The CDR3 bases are TGCGCCAGCAGCCCCAGGGGCTCCTATAATTCACCCCTCCACTTT. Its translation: CASSPRGSYNSPLHF.

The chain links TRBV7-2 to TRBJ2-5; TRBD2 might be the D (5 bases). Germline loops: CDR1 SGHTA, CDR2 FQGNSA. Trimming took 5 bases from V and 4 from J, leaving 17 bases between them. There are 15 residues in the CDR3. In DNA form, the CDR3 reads TGTGCCAGCAGCCCCGAGCTAGCCGGACGAGAGACCCAGTACTTC. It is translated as CASSPELAGRETQYF.

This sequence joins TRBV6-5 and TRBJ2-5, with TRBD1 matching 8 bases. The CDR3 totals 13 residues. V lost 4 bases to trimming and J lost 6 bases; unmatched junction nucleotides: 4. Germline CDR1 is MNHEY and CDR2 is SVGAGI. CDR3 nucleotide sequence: TGTGCCAGCAGTTCCGGACAGGGCCAGACCCAGTACTTC. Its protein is CASSSGQGQTQYF.

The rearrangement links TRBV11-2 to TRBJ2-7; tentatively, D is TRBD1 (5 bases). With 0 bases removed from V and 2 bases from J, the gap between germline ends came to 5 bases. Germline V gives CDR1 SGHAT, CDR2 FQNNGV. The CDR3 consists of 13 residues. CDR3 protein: CASSLDRAYEQYF. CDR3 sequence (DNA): TGTGCCAGCAGCTTAGACAGGGCCTACGAGCAGTACTTC.

This CDR3 is CASSLARGQNTEAFF. CDR3 in DNA: TGTGCCAGCAGTTTAGCCCGGGGACAGAACACTGAAGCTTTCTTT. The J gene is TRBJ1-1, the V gene TRBV28, with D possibly being TRBD1 (6 bases). The CDR3 is made up of 15 amino acids. Germline V lookup: CDR1 MDHEN, CDR2 SYDVKM. Trimming took off 2 bases at V and 1 base at J, with 11 bases between the two ends.

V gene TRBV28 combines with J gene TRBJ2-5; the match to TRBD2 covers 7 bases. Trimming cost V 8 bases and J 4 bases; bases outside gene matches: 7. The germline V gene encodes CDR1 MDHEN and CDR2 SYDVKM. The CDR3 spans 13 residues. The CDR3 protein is CASVGGDRETQYF. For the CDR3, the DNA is TGTGCCAGCGTTGGGGGGGATAGAGAGACCCAGTACTTC.

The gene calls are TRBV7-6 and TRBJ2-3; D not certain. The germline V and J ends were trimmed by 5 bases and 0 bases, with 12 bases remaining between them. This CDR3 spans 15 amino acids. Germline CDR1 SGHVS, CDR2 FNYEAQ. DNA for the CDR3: TGTGCCAGCAGCCCCAAACTGACTAGCACAGATACGCAGTATTTT. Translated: CASSPKLTSTDTQYF.

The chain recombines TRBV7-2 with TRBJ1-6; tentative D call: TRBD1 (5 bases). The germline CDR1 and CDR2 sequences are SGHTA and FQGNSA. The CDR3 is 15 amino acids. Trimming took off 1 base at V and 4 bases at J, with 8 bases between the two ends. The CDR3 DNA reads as TGTGCCAGCAGCTTAGTCCAGGGATATAATTCACCCCTCCACTTT. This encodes CASSLVQGYNSPLHF. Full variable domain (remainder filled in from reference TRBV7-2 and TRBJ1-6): GAGVSQSPSNKVTEKGKDVELRCDPISGHTALYWYRQSLGQGLEFLIYFQGNSAPDKSGLPSDRFSAERTGGSVSTLTIQRTQQEDSAVYLCASSLVQGYNSPLHFGNGTRLTVT.

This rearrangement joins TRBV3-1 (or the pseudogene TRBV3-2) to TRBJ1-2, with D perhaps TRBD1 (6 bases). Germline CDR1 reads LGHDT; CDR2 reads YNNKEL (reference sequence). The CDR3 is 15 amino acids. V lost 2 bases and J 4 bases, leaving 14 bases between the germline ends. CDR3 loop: CASSQIAGAPYGYTF. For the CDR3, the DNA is TGTGCCAGCAGCCAAATTGCAGGGGCCCCCTATGGCTACACCTTC.

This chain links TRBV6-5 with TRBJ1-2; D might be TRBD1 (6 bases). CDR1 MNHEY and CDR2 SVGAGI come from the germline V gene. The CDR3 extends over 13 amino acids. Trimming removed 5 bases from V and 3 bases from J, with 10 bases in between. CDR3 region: CASSMDRDYGYTF. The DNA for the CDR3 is TGTGCCAGCAGTATGGACAGAGACTATGGCTACACCTTC.

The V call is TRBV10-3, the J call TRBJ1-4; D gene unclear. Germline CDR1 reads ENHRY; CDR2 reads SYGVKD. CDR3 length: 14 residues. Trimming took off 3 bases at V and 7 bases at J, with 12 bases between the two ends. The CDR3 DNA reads TGTGCCATCAGTGATGGAAGGGAGGGTGAAAAACTGTTTTTT. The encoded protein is CAISDGREGEKLFF.